This T cell receptor beta chain was obtained from a study of OX40 agonist ivuxolimab in advanced cancers. Overall study context: Partial responses were seen in three patients, one with hepatocellular carcinoma and two with cutaneous melanoma.

Whole-study findings and limits: CD4+ and CD8+ T cells in blood underwent clonal expansion by week 6 at 0.1 to 3.0 mg/kg. CD4+ T cells averaged fewer expanded clones than CD8+ T cells.

A remark on this clone: Its antigen remains unidentified.

V was clipped by 2 bases and J by 8 bases, with 7 bases between them. Germline V gives CDR1 LNHDA, CDR2 SQIVND (reference sequence). There are 13 residues in the CDR3. Profiled with immunoSEQ multiplex PCR; TCRdb holds only in-frame clones, not every one. Among approximately 91,000 clones listed, about 90% were seen once. The sequencing used CD4+ or CD8+ T cells sorted from blood, collected in a trial of the OX40 agonist ivuxolimab. The clonotype was recovered from an adult with an advanced solid tumor such as melanoma, head and neck, liver or kidney cancer. The V call is TRBV19, the J call TRBJ1-6, with D uncertain. This CDR3 reads CASSITEDSPLHF. CDR3 DNA: TGTGCCAGTAGTATAACGGAAGATTCACCCCTCCACTTT.